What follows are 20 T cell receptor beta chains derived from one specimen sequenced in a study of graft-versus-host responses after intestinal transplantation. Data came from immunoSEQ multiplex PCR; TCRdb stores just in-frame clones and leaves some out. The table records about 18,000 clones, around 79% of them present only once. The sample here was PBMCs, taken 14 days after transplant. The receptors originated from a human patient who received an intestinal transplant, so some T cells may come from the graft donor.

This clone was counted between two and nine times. CDR3 protein: CASSLPGASGNTIYF. CDR3 DNA: TGTGCCAGCAGCTTACCGGGGGCCTCTGGAAACACCATATATTTT. J is TRBJ1-3 and V is TRBV5-6; D is possibly TRBD1 (6 bases). CDR3 length: 15 amino acids. The germline V and J ends were trimmed by 2 bases and 0 bases, with 9 bases remaining between them. Germline V gene lookup returns CDR1 SGHDT and CDR2 YYEEEE.

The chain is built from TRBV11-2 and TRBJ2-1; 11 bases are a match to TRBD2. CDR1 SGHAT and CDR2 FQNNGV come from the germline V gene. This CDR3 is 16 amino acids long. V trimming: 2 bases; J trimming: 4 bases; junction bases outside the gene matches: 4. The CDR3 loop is CASSLTSGGSYNEQFF. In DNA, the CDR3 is TGTGCCAGCAGCTTAACTAGCGGGGGATCTTACAATGAGCAGTTCTTC.

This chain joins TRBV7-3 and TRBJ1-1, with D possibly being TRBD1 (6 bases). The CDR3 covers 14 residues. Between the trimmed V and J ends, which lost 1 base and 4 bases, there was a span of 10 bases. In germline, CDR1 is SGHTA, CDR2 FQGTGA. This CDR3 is CASSLRGAGTEAFF. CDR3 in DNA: TGTGCCAGCAGCTTAAGGGGGGCGGGCACTGAAGCTTTCTTT. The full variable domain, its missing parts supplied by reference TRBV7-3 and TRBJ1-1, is GAGVSQTPSNKVTEKGKYVELRCDPISGHTALYWYRQSLGQGPEFLIYFQGTGAADDSGLPNDRFFAVRPEGSVSTLKIQRTERGDSAVYLCASSLRGAGTEAFFGQGTRLTVV.

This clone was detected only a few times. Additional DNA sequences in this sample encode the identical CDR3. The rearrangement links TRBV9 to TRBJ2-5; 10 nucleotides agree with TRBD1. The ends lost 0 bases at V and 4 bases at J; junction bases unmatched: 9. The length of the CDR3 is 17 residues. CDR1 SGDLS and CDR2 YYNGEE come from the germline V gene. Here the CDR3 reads CASSVAAGTGVGETQYF. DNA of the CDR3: TGTGCCAGCAGCGTAGCTGCCGGGACAGGGGTGGGAGAGACCCAGTACTTC.

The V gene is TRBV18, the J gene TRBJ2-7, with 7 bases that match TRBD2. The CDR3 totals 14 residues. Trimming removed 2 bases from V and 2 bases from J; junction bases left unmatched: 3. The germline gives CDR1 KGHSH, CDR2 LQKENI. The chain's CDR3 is CASSPASGTYEQYF. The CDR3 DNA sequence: TGTGCCAGCTCACCAGCTAGCGGTACCTACGAGCAGTACTTC.

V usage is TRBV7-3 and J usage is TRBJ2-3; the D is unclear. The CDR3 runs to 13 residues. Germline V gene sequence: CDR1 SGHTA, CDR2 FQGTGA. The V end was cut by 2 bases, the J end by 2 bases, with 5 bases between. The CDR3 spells CASSLGFTDTQYF. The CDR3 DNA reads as TGTGCCAGCAGCTTAGGTTTCACAGATACGCAGTATTTT.

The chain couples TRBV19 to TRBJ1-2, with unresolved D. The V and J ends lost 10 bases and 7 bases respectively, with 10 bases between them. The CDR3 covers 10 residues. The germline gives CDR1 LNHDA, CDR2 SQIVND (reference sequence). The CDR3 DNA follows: TGTGCCACCCACCTGGGTGGCTACACCTTC. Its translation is CATHLGGYTF.

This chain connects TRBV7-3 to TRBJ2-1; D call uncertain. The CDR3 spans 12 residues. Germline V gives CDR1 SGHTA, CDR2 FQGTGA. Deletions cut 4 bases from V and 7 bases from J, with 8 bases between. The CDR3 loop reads CASSSHLNEQFF. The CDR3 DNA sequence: TGTGCCAGCAGCTCCCACCTGAATGAGCAGTTCTTC.

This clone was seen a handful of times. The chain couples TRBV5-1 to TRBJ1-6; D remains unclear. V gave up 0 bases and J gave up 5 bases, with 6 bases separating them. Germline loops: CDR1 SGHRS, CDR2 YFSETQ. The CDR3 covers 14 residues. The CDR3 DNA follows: TGCGCCAGCAGCTTGGGACAAAATAATTCACCCCTCCACTTT. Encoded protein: CASSLGQNNSPLHF. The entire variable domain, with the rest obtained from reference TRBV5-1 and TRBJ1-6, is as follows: KAGVTQTPRYLIKTRGQQVTLSCSPISGHRSVSWYQQTPGQGLQFLFEYFSETQRNKGNFPGRFSGRQFSNSRSEMNVSTLELGDSALYLCASSLGQNNSPLHFGNGTRLTVT.

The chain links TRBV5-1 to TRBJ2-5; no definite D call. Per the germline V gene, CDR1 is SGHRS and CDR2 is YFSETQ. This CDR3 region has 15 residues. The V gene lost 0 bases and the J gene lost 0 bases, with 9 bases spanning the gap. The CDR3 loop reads CASSLVDLYQETQYF. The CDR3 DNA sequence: TGCGCCAGCAGCTTGGTCGACTTGTACCAAGAGACCCAGTACTTC. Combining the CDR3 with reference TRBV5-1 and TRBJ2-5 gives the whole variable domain KAGVTQTPRYLIKTRGQQVTLSCSPISGHRSVSWYQQTPGQGLQFLFEYFSETQRNKGNFPGRFSGRQFSNSRSEMNVSTLELGDSALYLCASSLVDLYQETQYFGPGTRLLVL.

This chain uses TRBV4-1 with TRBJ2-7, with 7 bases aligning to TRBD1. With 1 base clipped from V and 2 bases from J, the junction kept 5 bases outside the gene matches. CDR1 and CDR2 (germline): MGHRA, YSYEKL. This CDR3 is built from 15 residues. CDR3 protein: CASSQVKQGTYEQYF. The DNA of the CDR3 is TGCGCCAGCAGCCAAGTGAAACAGGGGACCTACGAGCAGTACTTC.

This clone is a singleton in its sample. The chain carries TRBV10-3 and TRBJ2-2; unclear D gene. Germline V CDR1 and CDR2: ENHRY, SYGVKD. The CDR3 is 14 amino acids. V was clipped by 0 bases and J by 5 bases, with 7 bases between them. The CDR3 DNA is TGTGCCATCAGTGAGTCGAAGGCAACCGGGGAGCTGTTTTTT. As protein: CAISESKATGELFF.

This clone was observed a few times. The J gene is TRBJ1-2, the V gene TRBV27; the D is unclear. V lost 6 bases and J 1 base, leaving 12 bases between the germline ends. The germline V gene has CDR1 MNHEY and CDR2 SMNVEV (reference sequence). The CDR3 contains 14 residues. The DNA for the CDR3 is TGTGCCAGCAGCCCATTGGGTGGTAACTATGGCTACACCTTC. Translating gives CASSPLGGNYGYTF.

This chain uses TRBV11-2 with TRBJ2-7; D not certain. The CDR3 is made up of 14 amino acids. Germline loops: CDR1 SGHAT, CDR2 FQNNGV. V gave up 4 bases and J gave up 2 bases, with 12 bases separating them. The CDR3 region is CASSSPFQAYEQYF. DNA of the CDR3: TGTGCCAGCAGCTCCCCCTTTCAGGCCTACGAGCAGTACTTC.

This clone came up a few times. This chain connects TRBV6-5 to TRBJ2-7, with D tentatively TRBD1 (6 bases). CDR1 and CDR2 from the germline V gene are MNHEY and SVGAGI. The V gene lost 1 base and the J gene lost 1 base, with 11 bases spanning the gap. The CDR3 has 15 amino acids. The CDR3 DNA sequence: TGTGCCAGCAGTTACTTGGGACACTCTTCCTACGAGCAGTACTTC. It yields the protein CASSYLGHSSYEQYF.

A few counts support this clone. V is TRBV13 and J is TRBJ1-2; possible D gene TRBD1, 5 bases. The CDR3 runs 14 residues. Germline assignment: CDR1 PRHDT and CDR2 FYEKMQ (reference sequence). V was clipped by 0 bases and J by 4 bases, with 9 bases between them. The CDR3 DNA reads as TGTGCCAGCAGCTTAGGGCAGGGACTCTATGGCTACACCTTC. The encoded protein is CASSLGQGLYGYTF.

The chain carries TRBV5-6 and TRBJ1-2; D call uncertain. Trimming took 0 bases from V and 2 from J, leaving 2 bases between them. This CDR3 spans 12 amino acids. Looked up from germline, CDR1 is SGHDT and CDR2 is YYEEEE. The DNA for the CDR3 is TGTGCCAGCAGCTTGGCAAACTATGGCTACACCTTC. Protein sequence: CASSLANYGYTF.

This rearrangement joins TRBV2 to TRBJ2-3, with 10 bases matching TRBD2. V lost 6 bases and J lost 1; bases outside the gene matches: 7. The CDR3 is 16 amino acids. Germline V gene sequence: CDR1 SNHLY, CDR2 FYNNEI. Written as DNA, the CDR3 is TGTGCCAGCAGGCCCCCCGGACTAGCGGGCACAGATACGCAGTATTTT. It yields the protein CASRPPGLAGTDTQYF.

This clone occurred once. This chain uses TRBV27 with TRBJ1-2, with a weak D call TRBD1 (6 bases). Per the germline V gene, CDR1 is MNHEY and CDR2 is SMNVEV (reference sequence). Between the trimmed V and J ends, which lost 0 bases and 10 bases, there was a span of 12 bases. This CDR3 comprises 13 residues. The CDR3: CASSLSFGGAYTF. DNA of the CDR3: TGTGCCAGCAGTTTATCGTTCGGGGGCGCCTACACCTTC.

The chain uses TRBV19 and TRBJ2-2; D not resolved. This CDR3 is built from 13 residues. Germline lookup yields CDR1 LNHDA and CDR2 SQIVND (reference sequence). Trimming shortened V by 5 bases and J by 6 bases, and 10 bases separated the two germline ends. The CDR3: CASSSQRSGELFF. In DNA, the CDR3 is TGTGCCAGTAGTTCCCAGAGGTCCGGGGAGCTGTTTTTT.